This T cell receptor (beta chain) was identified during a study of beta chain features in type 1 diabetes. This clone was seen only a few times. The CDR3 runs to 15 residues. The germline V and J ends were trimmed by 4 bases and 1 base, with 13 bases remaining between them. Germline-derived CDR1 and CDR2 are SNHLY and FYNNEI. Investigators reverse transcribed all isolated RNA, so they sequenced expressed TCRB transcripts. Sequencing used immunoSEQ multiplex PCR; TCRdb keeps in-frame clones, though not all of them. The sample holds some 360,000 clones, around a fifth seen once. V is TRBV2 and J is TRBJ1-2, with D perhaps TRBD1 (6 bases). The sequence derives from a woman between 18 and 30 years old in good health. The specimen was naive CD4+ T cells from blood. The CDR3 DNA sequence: TGTGCCAGCAGTGCCAGGGGTCCTCTTAACTATGGCTACACCTTC. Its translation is CASSARGPLNYGYTF.